One sample yielded the 30 T cell receptor beta chains listed below, sequenced in a study of cytomegalovirus exposure and HLA in healthy donors. Researchers ran the PCR with 60 Vbeta and 13 Jbeta primers. TCRdb's copy holds only in-frame clones and misses some; the assay was immunoSEQ multiplex PCR. Of more than 95,000 clones in the sample, around 81% were seen once. Sequencing was performed on PBMCs. These receptors were obtained from a woman in her 30s in good health and CMV-seronegative.

The chain carries TRBV27 and TRBJ2-1, with 7 bases matching TRBD2. From germline, CDR1 is MNHEY and CDR2 SMNVEV (reference sequence). The V segment lost 2 bases and the J segment 12 bases; nucleotides outside the gene matches: 10. The CDR3 is 14 amino acids. Here the CDR3 reads CASSLAGVMGGQFF. DNA of the CDR3: TGTGCCAGCAGTTTAGCGGGGGTGATGGGGGGGCAGTTCTTC.

This clone was counted a few times. The chain uses TRBV7-2 and TRBJ1-5; D not resolved. Germline V gene lookup returns CDR1 SGHTA and CDR2 FQGNSA. V was cut by 2 bases and J by 2 bases, with 13 bases left in between. This CDR3 comprises 16 residues. Written as DNA, the CDR3 is TGTGCCAGCAGCTTAAATGCGCCGGGAGGCAATCAGCCCCAGCATTTT. Protein: CASSLNAPGGNQPQHF.

The sample holds a few counts of this clone. The J gene is TRBJ2-2, the V gene TRBV19; 9 positions agree with TRBD1. Germline CDR1 reads LNHDA; CDR2 reads SQIVND (reference sequence). CDR3 length: 19 residues. The V gene end was trimmed by 1 base and the J gene end by 1 base; junction bases not matched to a gene: 10. Here the CDR3 reads CASSIVRTGEGKNTGELFF. CDR3 DNA: TGTGCCAGTAGTATAGTTCGGACAGGGGAGGGGAAGAACACCGGGGAGCTGTTTTTT.

In this sample, this clone turned up once. V usage is TRBV2 and J usage is TRBJ2-7; 8 bases map to TRBD2. The CDR3 runs 14 residues. After removal of 8 bases from V and 3 bases from J, the junction contained 9 bases not matched to a gene. CDR1 SNHLY and CDR2 FYNNEI come from the germline V gene. CDR3 in amino acids: CASRMGSGVYEQYF. In DNA, the CDR3 is TGTGCCAGCCGGATGGGTAGCGGGGTCTACGAGCAGTACTTC.

The chain combines TRBV2 with TRBJ2-7, with D tentatively TRBD2 (6 bases). The CDR3 totals 20 residues. Germline V gene lookup returns CDR1 SNHLY and CDR2 FYNNEI. Trimming removed 6 bases at V and 4 bases at J, with 34 bases between. DNA of the CDR3: TGTGCCAGCAGCCCCGTCCCAGGTTTGGGAAGACTAGAGAGAGAATACGAGCAGTACTTC. It yields the protein CASSPVPGLGRLEREYEQYF. The full variable domain, with the rest looked up from reference TRBV2 and TRBJ2-7, is EPEVTQTPSHQVTQMGQEVILRCVPISNHLYFYWYRQILGQKVEFLVSFYNNEISEKSEIFDDQFSVERPDGSNFTLKIRSTKLEDSAMYFCASSPVPGLGRLEREYEQYFGPGTRLTVT.

This chain connects TRBV2 to TRBJ1-2; D remains unclear. CDR1 SNHLY and CDR2 FYNNEI come from the germline V gene. This CDR3 comprises 14 residues. With 6 bases removed from V and 4 bases from J, the gap between germline ends came to 15 bases. The CDR3 is CASRVELGVYGYTF. The CDR3 DNA follows: TGTGCCAGCAGAGTGGAGTTGGGAGTCTATGGCTACACCTTC.

The V gene is TRBV12-2, the J gene TRBJ2-1; TRBD2, the D gene given by the table, was not confirmed from the DNA. TRBV12-2 is reported as a pseudogene. This CDR3 is built from 20 residues. The CDR3 protein is CASRFETSGRAGGRYNEQFF. The CDR3 DNA reads TGTGCAAGTCGCTTCGAGACTAGCGGGAGAGCCGGGGGTCGTTACAATGAGCAGTTCTTC.

The CDR3 loop is CASSSGQGANEQYF. The CDR3 nucleotides read TGTGCCAGCAGCTCCGGACAGGGGGCCAACGAGCAGTACTTC. The gene calls are TRBV7-2 and TRBJ2-7; 11 nucleotides align to TRBD1. This CDR3 has 14 residues. V lost 4 bases and J lost 5; bases outside the gene matches: 4. The germline V gene has CDR1 SGHTA and CDR2 FQGNSA.

V gene TRBV6-1 combines with J gene TRBJ2-7; the D gene is possibly TRBD1 (6 bases). CDR1 is MNHNS and CDR2 is SASEGT in the germline V gene. The CDR3 runs 13 residues. Trimming took off 7 bases at V and 4 bases at J, with 14 bases between the two ends. The CDR3 spells CASNPGQKYEQYF. The CDR3 DNA follows: TGTGCCAGCAATCCGGGACAAAAGTACGAGCAGTACTTC.

On this clone: A junction boundary mismatches the germline segment, possibly from a read error. The V gene is TRBV7-9, the J gene TRBJ2-6, with no clear D. Germline CDR1 reads SEHNR; CDR2 reads FQNEAQ (reference sequence). The CDR3 totals 14 residues. As DNA, the CDR3 is TGTTCCAGCAGCTCTAATACTGGGGCCAACGTCCTGACTTTC. It translates to CSSSSNTGANVLTF.

The CDR3 nucleotides are TGTGCCAGCAGTCAAACTAGGGAAAATGAGCAGTTCTTC. It specifies CASSQTRENEQFF. The chain is built from TRBV7-2 and TRBJ2-1; perhaps TRBD2 as D (5 bases). Trimming stripped 6 bases from V and 7 bases from J, with 13 bases between. CDR1 is SGHTA and CDR2 is FQGNSA in the germline V gene. The CDR3 consists of 13 residues.

The chain is built from TRBV27 and TRBJ1-1, with unresolved D. Germline V gene data show CDR1 as MNHEY and CDR2 as SMNVEV (reference sequence). Deletions cut 1 base from V and 5 bases from J, with 11 bases between. The CDR3 extends over 14 amino acids. CDR3 DNA: TGTGCCAGCAGTTTATGGAGTGGATATACTGAAGCTTTCTTT. This sequence encodes CASSLWSGYTEAFF.

This clone was recorded a few times. The V and J genes are TRBV2 and TRBJ2-3; 8 nucleotides match TRBD2. CDR1 is SNHLY and CDR2 is FYNNEI in the germline V gene. Trimming cost V 4 bases and J 4 bases; bases outside gene matches: 10. CDR3 size: 16 residues. CDR3 residues: CASSGTGGPRADTQYF. CDR3 DNA: TGTGCCAGCAGTGGGACGGGGGGGCCAAGGGCAGATACGCAGTATTTT.

Only a few counts were recorded for this clone. The chain carries TRBV6-1 and TRBJ1-1; D unresolved. Per the germline V gene, CDR1 is MNHNS and CDR2 is SASEGT. This CDR3 spans 12 amino acids. V shed 7 bases and J shed 0 bases, with 6 bases lying between them. CDR3 DNA sequence: TGTGCCAGCACCCCAGTGAACACTGAAGCTTTCTTT. Translated: CASTPVNTEAFF.

The chain is built from TRBV28 and TRBJ1-2, with TRBD1 matching over 8 bases. The CDR3 runs 12 residues. The junction had 2 bases not matched to a gene; V was cut back by 8 bases and J by 3 bases. Germline V gene lookup returns CDR1 MDHEN and CDR2 SYDVKM. The CDR3 nucleotides read TGTGCCAGCCCGGGACAGGACTATGGCTACACCTTC. It specifies CASPGQDYGYTF.

V is TRBV29-1 and J is TRBJ2-5, with TRBD2 matching over 13 bases. The J call is uncertain, as TRBJ2-7 better fits the DNA end. CDR3 length: 15 residues. Per germline, CDR1 SQVTM and CDR2 ANQGSEA. Here the CDR3 reads CSVGLLAGGPHEQYF. The CDR3 DNA reads as TGCAGCGTTGGTTTACTAGCGGGAGGGCCCCACGAGCAGTACTTC.

This chain joins TRBV18 and TRBJ2-4; 8 bases are shared with TRBD1. The V gene's germline CDR1 is KGHSH and CDR2 LQKENI. After removal of 5 bases from V and 2 bases from J, the junction contained 8 bases not matched to a gene. This CDR3 is 16 amino acids long. CDR3 amino acids: CASSYGRGLSKNIQYF. CDR3 coding DNA: TGTGCCAGCTCATACGGCAGGGGGCTTTCCAAAAACATTCAGTACTTC.

The rearrangement joins TRBV7-9 to TRBJ1-1, with D perhaps matching TRBD1 (6 bases). The CDR3 consists of 15 residues. CDR1 SEHNR and CDR2 FQNEAQ come from the germline V gene (reference sequence). The germline V and J ends were trimmed by 0 bases and 3 bases, with 11 bases remaining between them. The CDR3 sequence is CASSLAMGAYTEAFF. DNA of the CDR3: TGTGCCAGCAGCTTAGCGATGGGGGCTTACACTGAAGCTTTCTTT.

V is TRBV9 and J is TRBJ2-5; possibly TRBD2 for D (6 bases). CDR1 and CDR2 (germline): SGDLS, YYNGEE. The CDR3 length is 15 residues. V lost 0 bases and J 1 base, leaving 10 bases between the germline ends. CDR3 nucleotide sequence: TGTGCCAGCAGCGTAGCGGGAGTTGTCCAAGAGACCCAGTACTTC. This translates into CASSVAGVVQETQYF.

V is TRBV5-5 and J is TRBJ2-5, with 8 bases lining up with TRBD2. The CDR3 consists of 14 residues. Germline-derived CDR1 and CDR2 are SGHKS and YYEKEE (reference sequence). Trimming removed 6 bases from V and 5 bases from J; junction bases left unmatched: 9. The CDR3 nucleotides read TGTGCCAGCACCCCCCGGGAGGGCCCCGAGACCCAGTACTTC. Protein sequence: CASTPREGPETQYF.

The chain uses TRBV10-1 and TRBJ2-1; D is possibly TRBD2 (6 bases). Trimming cost V 8 bases and J 4 bases, with 6 bases left between them. Germline V gene sequence: CDR1 WNHNN, CDR2 SYGVQD (reference sequence). There are 11 residues in the CDR3. The CDR3 DNA is TGCGCCAGCGGGACTTACAATGAGCAGTTCTTC. This codes for CASGTYNEQFF.

The chain uses TRBV19 and TRBJ2-1; D not resolved. CDR1 and CDR2 from the germline V gene are LNHDA and SQIVND (reference sequence). The CDR3 has 13 residues. V lost 5 bases and J lost 4, with 9 bases in between. In nucleotides, the CDR3 is TGTGCCAGTAGTCCCTTTCTATACAATGAGCAGTTCTTC. It is translated as CASSPFLYNEQFF.

The V gene is TRBV7-2, the J gene TRBJ2-7; D is perhaps TRBD2 (6 bases). The CDR3 runs to 12 residues. The germline V gene encodes CDR1 SGHTA and CDR2 FQGNSA. The germline V and J ends were trimmed by 4 bases and 6 bases, with 10 bases remaining between them. The CDR3 nucleotides read TGTGCCAGCAGCTACCGGGGACTCGAGCAGTACTTC. It codes for CASSYRGLEQYF.

The V and J genes are TRBV15 and TRBJ2-5; 7 bases fit TRBD2. The CDR3 extends over 15 amino acids. Germline V gives CDR1 LNHNV, CDR2 YYDKDF (reference sequence). Trimming took 0 bases from V and 3 from J; bases not matched to a gene: 4. This CDR3 reads CATSRDWGGEETQYF. CDR3 DNA: TGTGCCACCAGCAGAGATTGGGGGGGGGAAGAGACCCAGTACTTC.

The V and J genes are TRBV5-1 and TRBJ2-1; TRBD2 agrees at 12 bases. The V gene end was trimmed by 3 bases and the J gene end by 10 bases; junction bases not matched to a gene: 11. The germline V gene encodes CDR1 SGHRS and CDR2 YFSETQ. This CDR3 is built from 16 residues. The CDR3 is CASSWAGLAGISEQFF. In DNA, the CDR3 is TGCGCCAGCAGCTGGGCGGGACTAGCGGGCATTAGCGAGCAGTTCTTC.

The J gene is TRBJ2-5, the V gene TRBV14; 12 nucleotides agree with TRBD2. The V and J ends lost 5 bases and 9 bases, in that order; junction bases with no gene match: 7. CDR1 SGHDN and CDR2 FVKESK come from the germline V gene. CDR3 length equals 14 residues. The CDR3 is CASSETGLAGSQYF. The CDR3 region has the DNA TGTGCCAGCAGCGAAACCGGACTAGCGGGGTCCCAGTACTTC.

This sequence joins TRBV7-9 and TRBJ2-7; TRBD2 matches at 8 bases. V shed 4 bases, J shed 6 bases, and the junction held 8 bases outside the gene matches. Germline V gene sequence: CDR1 SEHNR, CDR2 FQNEAQ (reference sequence). There are 14 residues in the CDR3. The chain's CDR3 is CASSSYLAGGEQYF. CDR3 sequence (DNA): TGTGCCAGCAGCTCTTATCTAGCGGGCGGCGAGCAGTACTTC.

The chain links TRBV4-1 to TRBJ2-7, with D unresolved. Trimming left V 1 base short and J 2 bases short, with 12 bases between. Germline assignment: CDR1 MGHRA and CDR2 YSYEKL. There are 15 residues in the CDR3. CDR3 sequence reads: CASSQGPSRAYEQYF. For the CDR3, the DNA is TGCGCCAGCAGCCAAGGACCATCCCGGGCCTACGAGCAGTACTTC.

This sequence joins TRBV15 and TRBJ2-5; a possible D gene is TRBD2 (5 bases). The J call may be mistaken, given a closer DNA end match to TRBJ2-7. The CDR3 consists of 16 residues. Per germline, CDR1 LNHNV and CDR2 YYDKDF (reference sequence). For the CDR3, the DNA is TGTGCCACCAGCAGAGACGGGTCGATTCGCGGGTACGAGCAGTACTTC. Its protein product is CATSRDGSIRGYEQYF.

This clone was picked up one time. The chain recombines TRBV30 with TRBJ1-1; TRBD1 is a possible D gene (5 bases). The CDR3 consists of 12 residues. Trimming took 6 bases from V and 3 from J, leaving 11 bases between them. Germline CDR1 reads GTSNPN; CDR2 reads SVGIG (reference sequence). The CDR3 DNA reads TGTGCCTGCCTCGGGGGGGACACTGAAGCTTTCTTT. Encoded protein: CACLGGDTEAFF.